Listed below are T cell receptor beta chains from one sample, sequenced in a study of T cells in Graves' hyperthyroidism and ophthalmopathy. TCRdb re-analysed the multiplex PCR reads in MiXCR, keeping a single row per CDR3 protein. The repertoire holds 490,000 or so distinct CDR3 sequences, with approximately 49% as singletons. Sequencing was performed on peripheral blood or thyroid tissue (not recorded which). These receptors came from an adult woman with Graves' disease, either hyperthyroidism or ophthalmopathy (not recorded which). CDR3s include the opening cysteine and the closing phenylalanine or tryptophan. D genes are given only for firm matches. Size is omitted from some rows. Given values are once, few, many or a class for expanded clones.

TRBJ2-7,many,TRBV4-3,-,TGCGCCAGCAGCACTATACAGGGCCCACTCTACGAGCAGTACTTC,CASSTIQGPLYEQYF
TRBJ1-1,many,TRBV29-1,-,TGCAGCGTTGAAGATCAACAGAAAGCTTTCTTT,CSVEDQQKAFF
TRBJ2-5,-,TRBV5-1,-,TGCGCCAGCCAGGGGGGAATAGCGGGAAAAGGAGAGACCCAGTACTTC,CASQGGIAGKGETQYF
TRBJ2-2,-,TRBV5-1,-,TGCGCCAGCAGCTTCCTACAGGCCGGGGAGCTGTTTTTT,CASSFLQAGELFF
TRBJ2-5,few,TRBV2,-,TGTGCCAGCAGTTTTATGGGGGCCCACCAAGAGACCCAGTACTTC,CASSFMGAHQETQYF
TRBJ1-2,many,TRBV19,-,TGTGCCAGTAGTATAGAGTCTACAGGGAGTGGCTACACCTTC,CASSIESTGSGYTF
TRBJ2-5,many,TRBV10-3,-,TGTGCCATCAGTGTTCAAAGCCAAGAGACCCAGTACTTC,CAISVQSQETQYF
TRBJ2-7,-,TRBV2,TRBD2,TGTGCCAGCAGTGACTGGGAGGAGGGGACTAGTGAGCAGTACTTC,CASSDWEEGTSEQYF
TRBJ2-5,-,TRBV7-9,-,TGTGCCAGCAGCTCATTACCATCAGACGAAGAGACCCAGTACTTC,CASSSLPSDEETQYF
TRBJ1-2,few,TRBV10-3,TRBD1,TGTGCCATCGGTTCCGGACAGGGCGGGCCCGGCTACACCTTC,CAIGSGQGGPGYTF
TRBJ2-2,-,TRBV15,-,TGTGCCACCAGCGTGAGGACAGCCCCAAACACCGGGGAGCTGTTTTTT,CATSVRTAPNTGELFF
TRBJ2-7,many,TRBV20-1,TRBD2,TGCAGTGCGCCGACTAGCGGGAGCGAGCAGTACTTC,CSAPTSGSEQYF
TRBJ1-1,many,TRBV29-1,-,TGCAGCGCCTTAGGCGGTCCTGAAGCTTTCTTT,CSALGGPEAFF
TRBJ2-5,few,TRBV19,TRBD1,TGTGCCAGCAGCTCCACAGGGGGTTTCGAGACCCAGTACTTC,CASSSTGGFETQYF
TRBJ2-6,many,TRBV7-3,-,TGTGCCAGCAGCTTAAGCGCTGGCGGGGCCAACGTCCTGACTTTC,CASSLSAGGANVLTF
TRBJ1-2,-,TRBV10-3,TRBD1,TGTGCCATCCTTACCACAGGGGGCGACTATGGCTACACCTTC,CAILTTGGDYGYTF
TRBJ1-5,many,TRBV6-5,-,TGTGCCAGCAGACTTACAGGTTCAGGGAGTCAGCCCCAGCATTTT,CASRLTGSGSQPQHF
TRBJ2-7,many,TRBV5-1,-,TGCGCCAGCAGCCCTCGGACGATTTCCTACGAGCAGTACTTC,CASSPRTISYEQYF
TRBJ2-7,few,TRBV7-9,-,TGTGCCAGCAGCTCAGTCCGCCGCTCCTACGAGCAGTACTTC,CASSSVRRSYEQYF
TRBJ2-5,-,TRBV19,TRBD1,TGTGCCAGCACCGGGACAGGGGGCGAGGAGACCCAGTACTTC,CASTGTGGEETQYF
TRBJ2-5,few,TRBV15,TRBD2,TGTGCCACCAGCACCGGGACTAGCGGGGGGGCCCAGACCCAGTACTTC,CATSTGTSGGAQTQYF
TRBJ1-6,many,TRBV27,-,TGTGCCAGCAGTTTTGCCAATTCACCCCTCCACTTT,CASSFANSPLHF
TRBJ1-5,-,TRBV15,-,TGTGCCACCAGCAGAGGGGGGGGTTGGCTTCATAGCAATCAGCCCCAGCATTTT,CATSRGGGWLHSNQPQHF
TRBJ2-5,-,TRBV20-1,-,TGCAGTGCTAGAGATCGCCGGGTGGCGCGGGGCCATGGGACCCAGTACTTC,CSARDRRVARGHGTQYF
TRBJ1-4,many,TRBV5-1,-,TGCGCCAGCAGCTTGTCAGGCAGCCCTGAAAAACTGTTTTTT,CASSLSGSPEKLFF
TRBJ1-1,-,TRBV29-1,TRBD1,TGCAGCGGAAAGACAGGGGGCTACGAGATCCCTGAAGCTTTCTTT,CSGKTGGYEIPEAFF
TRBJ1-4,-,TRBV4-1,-,TGCGCCAGCAGCCAAGGAGTAGAAGGGGTCAGGAAAAAACTGTTTTTT,CASSQGVEGVRKKLFF
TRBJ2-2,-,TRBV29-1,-,TGCAGCCTGACGGGGCGAAGGGGCGGGGAGCTGTTTTTT,CSLTGRRGGELFF
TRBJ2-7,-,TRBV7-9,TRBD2,TGTGCCAGCAGCCTTATGGGGGGGACTAGCGGGAAAAGGGGCGAGCAGTACTTC,CASSLMGGTSGKRGEQYF
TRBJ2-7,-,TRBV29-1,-,TGCAGCGTTAAAGGACAATACGAGCAGTACTTC,CSVKGQYEQYF
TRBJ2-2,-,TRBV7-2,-,TGTGCCTGGATGAAGGGGCCTGACAACACCGGGGAGCTGTTTTTT,CAWMKGPDNTGELFF
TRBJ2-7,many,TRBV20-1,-,TGCAGTGTACCGGGAGACACCTACGAGCAGTACTTC,CSVPGDTYEQYF
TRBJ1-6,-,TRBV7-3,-,TGTGCCAGCAGCTCCTCGGGTGCAGGGCCTTCACCCCTCCACTTT,CASSSSGAGPSPLHF
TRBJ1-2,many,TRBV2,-,TGTGCCAGCAGTGAAGCGGGACATGGCTACACCTTC,CASSEAGHGYTF
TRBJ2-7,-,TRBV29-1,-,TGCAGCGTTGAAACTAGGGAGTCGGGGGCCGCCACAGAGCAATACTTC,CSVETRESGAATEQYF
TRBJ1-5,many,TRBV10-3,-,TGTGCCATCAGTGAGGAGGGACCGAGCAATCAGCCCCAGCATTTT,CAISEEGPSNQPQHF
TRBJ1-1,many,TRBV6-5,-,TGTGCCAGCAGACGAAACTCGGGCATTTACACTGAAGCTTTCTTT,CASRRNSGIYTEAFF
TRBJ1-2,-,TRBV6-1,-,TGTGCCAGCAGCCCGAGGTGGGGGGCTGGTGGCTACACCTTC,CASSPRWGAGGYTF
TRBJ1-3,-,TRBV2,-,TGTGCCACCACACCCGACAGTCTCTCTGGAAACACCATATATTTT,CATTPDSLSGNTIYF
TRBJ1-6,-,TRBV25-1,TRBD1,TGTGCCAGCGCCGGACAGGGCAGTTCACCCCTCCACTTT,CASAGQGSSPLHF
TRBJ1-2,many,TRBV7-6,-,TGTGCCAGCAGTCAAATTAACTATGGCTACACCTTC,CASSQINYGYTF
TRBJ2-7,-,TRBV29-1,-,TGCAGTTTTGAGGGATACGAGCAGTACTTC,CSFEGYEQYF